The clone carrying this TCR beta chain showed up just once. Primers for the PCR totalled 60 Vbeta and 13 Jbeta. Assay: immunoSEQ multiplex PCR; the TCRdb copy retains only in-frame clones and omits some. This sample has some 79,000 clones, with around 68% found just once. Germline-derived CDR1 and CDR2 are SGHTA and FQGNSA. The V and J ends lost 5 bases and 1 base respectively, with 17 bases between them. This CDR3 is built from 16 residues. The sample originates from a study of cytomegalovirus exposure and HLA in healthy donors. Sequencing was carried out using PBMCs. The TCR originated in a woman in her 40s in good health and CMV-seropositive. The V gene is TRBV7-2, the J gene TRBJ1-1; TRBD1 is a possible D gene (6 bases). The CDR3 nucleotides read TGTGCCAGCAGCCCCAGACAGGTGGTTAGGAACACTGAAGCTTTCTTT. This gives the protein CASSPRQVVRNTEAFF.